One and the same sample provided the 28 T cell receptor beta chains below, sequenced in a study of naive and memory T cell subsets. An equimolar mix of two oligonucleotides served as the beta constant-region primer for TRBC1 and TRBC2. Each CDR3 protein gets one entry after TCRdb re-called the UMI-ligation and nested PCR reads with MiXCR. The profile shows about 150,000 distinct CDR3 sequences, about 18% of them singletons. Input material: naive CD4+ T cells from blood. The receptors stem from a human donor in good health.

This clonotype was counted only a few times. CDR3 loop: CSVATEGTNTEAFF. CDR3 in DNA: TGCAGCGTCGCAACAGAAGGTACGAACACTGAAGCTTTCTTT. This rearrangement joins TRBV29-1 to TRBJ1-1; D remains ambiguous. CDR1 is SQVTM, CDR2 ANQGSEA, per germline. This CDR3 contains 14 residues. The V end was cut by 6 bases, the J end by 1 base, with 15 bases between.

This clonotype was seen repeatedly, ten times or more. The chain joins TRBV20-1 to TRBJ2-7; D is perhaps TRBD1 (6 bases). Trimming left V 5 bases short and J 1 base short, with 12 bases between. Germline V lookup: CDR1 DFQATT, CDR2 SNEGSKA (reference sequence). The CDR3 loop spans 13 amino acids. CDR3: CSARRGQSYEQYF. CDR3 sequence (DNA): TGCAGTGCTCGCAGGGGCCAATCCTACGAGCAGTACTTC.

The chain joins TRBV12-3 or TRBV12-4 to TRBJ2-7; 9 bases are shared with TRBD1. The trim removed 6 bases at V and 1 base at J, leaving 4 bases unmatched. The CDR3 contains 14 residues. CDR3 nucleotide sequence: TGTGCCAGCAGCCGGGGACAGGGATCCTACGAGCAGTACTTC. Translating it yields CASSRGQGSYEQYF.

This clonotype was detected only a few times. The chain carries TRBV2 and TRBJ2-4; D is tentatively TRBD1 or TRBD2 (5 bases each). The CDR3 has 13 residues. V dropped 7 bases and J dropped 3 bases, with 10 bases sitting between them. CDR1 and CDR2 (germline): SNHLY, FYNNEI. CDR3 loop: CASIRDGKNIQYF. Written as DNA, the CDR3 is TGTGCCAGCATCCGGGACGGCAAAAACATTCAGTACTTC.

Here the CDR3 DNA reads TGTGCCAGTACATACATGAACACTGAAGCTTTCTTT. Translated: CASTYMNTEAFF. V and J are TRBV19 and TRBJ1-1; D remains unclear. Trimming cost V 7 bases and J 0 bases, with 6 bases left between them. The CDR3 contains 12 residues. Germline V CDR1 and CDR2: LNHDA, SQIVND (reference sequence).

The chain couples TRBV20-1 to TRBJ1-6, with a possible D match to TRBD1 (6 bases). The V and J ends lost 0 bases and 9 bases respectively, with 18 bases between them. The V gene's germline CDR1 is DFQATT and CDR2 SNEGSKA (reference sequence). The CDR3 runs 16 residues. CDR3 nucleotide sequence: TGCAGTGCTAGAGACACCACCTCAGGGGCTGGTTCACCCCTCCACTTT. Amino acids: CSARDTTSGAGSPLHF.

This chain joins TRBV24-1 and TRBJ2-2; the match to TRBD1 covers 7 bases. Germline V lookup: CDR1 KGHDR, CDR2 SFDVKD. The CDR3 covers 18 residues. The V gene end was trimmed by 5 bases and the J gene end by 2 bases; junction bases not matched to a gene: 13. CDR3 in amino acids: CATSALRGTRTNTGELFF. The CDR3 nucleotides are TGTGCCACCAGTGCCCTCAGGGGGACACGGACAAACACCGGGGAGCTGTTTTTT.

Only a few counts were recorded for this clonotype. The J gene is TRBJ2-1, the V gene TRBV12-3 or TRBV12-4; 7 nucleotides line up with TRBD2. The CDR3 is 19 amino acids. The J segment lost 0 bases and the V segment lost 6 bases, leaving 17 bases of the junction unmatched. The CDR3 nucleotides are TGTGCCAGCAGACATATGTGGGGATCGAGCGGGGCCTCCTACAATGAGCAGTTCTTC. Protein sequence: CASRHMWGSSGASYNEQFF.

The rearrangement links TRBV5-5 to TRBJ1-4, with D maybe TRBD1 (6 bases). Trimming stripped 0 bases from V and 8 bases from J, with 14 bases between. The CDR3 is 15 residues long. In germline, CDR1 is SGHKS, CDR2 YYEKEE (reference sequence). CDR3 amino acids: CASSLDGGLGEKLFF. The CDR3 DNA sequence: TGTGCCAGCAGCTTGGACGGGGGGCTCGGCGAAAAACTGTTTTTT.

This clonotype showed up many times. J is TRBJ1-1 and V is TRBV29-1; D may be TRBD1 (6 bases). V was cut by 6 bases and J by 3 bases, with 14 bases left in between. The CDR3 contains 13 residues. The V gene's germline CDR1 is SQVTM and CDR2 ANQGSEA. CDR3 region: CSVGRQADTEAFF. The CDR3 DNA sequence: TGCAGCGTGGGGAGACAGGCGGACACTGAAGCTTTCTTT.

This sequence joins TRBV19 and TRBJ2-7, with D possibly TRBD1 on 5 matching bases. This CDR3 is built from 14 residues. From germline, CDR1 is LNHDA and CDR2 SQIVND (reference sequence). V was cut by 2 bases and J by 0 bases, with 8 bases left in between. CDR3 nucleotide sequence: TGTGCCAGTAGTATAACAGGTACCTCCTACGAGCAGTACTTC. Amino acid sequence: CASSITGTSYEQYF.

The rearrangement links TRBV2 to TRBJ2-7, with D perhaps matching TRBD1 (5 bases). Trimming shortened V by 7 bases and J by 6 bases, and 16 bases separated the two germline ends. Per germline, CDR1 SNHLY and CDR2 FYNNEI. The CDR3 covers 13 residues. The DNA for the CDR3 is TGTGCCAGCACTCCACAGGTCTCCGCCGAGCAGTACTTC. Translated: CASTPQVSAEQYF.

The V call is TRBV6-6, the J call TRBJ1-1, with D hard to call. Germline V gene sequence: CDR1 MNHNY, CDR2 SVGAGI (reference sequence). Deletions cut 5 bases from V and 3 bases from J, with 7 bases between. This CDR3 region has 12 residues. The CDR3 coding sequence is TGTGCCAGCAGTGTATTGGACACTGAAGCTTTCTTT. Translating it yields CASSVLDTEAFF.

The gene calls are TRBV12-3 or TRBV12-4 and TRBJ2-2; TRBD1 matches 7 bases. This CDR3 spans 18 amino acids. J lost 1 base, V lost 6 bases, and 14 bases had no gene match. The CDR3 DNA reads TGTGCCAGCAGGTCACAGGGGCAAATGATGGGGAACACCGGGGAGCTGTTTTTT. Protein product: CASRSQGQMMGNTGELFF.

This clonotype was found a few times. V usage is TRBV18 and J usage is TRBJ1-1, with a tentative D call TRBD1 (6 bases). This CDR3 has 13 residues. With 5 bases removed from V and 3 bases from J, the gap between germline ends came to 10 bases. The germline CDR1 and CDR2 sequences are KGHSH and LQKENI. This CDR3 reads CASSINRDTEAFF. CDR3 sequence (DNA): TGTGCCAGCTCAATAAACAGGGACACTGAAGCTTTCTTT.

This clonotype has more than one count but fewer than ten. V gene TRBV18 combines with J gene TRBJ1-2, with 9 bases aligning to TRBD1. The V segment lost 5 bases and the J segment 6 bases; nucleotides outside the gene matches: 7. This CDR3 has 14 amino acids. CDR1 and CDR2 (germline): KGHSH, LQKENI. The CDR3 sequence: CASSMGQGTNGYTF. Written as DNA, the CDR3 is TGTGCCAGCTCAATGGGACAGGGAACAAATGGCTACACCTTC.

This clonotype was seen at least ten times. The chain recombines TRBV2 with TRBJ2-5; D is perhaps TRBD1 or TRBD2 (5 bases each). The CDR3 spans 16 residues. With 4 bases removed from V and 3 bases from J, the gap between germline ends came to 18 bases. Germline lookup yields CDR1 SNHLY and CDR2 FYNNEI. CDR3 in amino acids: CASSVRGPPTEETQYF. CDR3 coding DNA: TGTGCCAGCAGTGTTAGGGGACCACCAACCGAAGAGACCCAGTACTTC.

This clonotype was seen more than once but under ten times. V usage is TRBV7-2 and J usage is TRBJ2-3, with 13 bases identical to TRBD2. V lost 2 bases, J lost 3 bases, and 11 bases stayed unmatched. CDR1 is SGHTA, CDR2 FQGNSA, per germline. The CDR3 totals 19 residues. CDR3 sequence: CASSLRLAGGRLQTDTQYF. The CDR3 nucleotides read TGTGCCAGCAGCTTAAGACTAGCGGGAGGACGATTGCAGACAGATACGCAGTATTTT.

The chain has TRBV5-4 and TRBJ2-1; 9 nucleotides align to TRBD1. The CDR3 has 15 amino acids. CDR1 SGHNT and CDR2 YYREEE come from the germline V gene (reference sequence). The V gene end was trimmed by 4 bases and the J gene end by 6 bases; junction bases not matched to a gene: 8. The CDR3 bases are TGTGCCAGCAGCGGCCGGACAGGGGATTCCAATGAGCAGTTCTTC. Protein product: CASSGRTGDSNEQFF.

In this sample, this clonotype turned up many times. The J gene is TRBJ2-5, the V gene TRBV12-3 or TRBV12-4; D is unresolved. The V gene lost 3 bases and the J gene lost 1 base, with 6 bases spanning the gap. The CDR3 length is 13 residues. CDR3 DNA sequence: TGTGCCAGCAGTTTGACTTTCCAAGAGACCCAGTACTTC. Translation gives CASSLTFQETQYF.

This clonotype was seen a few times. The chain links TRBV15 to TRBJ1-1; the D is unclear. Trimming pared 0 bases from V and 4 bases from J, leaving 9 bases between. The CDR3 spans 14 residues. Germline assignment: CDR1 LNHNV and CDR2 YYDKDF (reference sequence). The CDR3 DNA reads TGTGCCACCAGCAGAGATCAGCCGGGCACTGAAGCTTTCTTT. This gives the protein CATSRDQPGTEAFF. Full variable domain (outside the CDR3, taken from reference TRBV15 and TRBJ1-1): DAMVIQNPRYQVTQFGKPVTLSCSQTLNHNVMYWYQQKSSQAPKLLFHYYDKDFNNEADTPDNFQSRRPNTSFCFLDIRSPGLGDTAMYLCATSRDQPGTEAFFGQGTRLTVV.

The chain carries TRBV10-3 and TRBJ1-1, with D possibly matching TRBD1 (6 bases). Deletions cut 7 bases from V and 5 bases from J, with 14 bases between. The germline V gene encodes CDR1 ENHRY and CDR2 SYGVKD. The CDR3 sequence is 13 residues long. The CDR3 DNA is TGTGCCATCAAAAAACAGGGATGGACTGAAGCTTTCTTT. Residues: CAIKKQGWTEAFF.

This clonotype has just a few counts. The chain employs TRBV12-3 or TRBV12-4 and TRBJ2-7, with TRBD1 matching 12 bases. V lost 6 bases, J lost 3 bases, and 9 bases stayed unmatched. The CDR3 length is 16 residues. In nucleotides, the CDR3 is TGTGCCAGCAGAAAAACCGGGACAGGGGGCGTCTACGAGCAGTACTTC. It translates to CASRKTGTGGVYEQYF.

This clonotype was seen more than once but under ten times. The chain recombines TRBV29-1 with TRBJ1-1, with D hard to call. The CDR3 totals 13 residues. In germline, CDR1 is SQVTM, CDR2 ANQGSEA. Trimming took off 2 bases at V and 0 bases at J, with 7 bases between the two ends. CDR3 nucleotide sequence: TGCAGCGTTGAAAGGGCCCTGAACACTGAAGCTTTCTTT. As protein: CSVERALNTEAFF.

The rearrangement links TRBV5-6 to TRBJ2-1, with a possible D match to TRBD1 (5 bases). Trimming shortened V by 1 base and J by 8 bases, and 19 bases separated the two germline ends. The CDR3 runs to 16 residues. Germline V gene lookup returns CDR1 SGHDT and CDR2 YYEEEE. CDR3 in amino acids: CASSLLVDTSNYEQFF. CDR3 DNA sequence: TGTGCCAGCAGCTTGCTAGTGGACACCAGTAACTATGAGCAGTTCTTC.

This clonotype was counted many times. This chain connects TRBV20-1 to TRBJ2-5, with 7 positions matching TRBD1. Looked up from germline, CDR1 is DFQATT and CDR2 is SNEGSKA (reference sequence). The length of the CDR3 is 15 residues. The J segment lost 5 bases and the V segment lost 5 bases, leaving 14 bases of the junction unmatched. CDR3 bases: TGCAGTGCTCCCTACGCCAGGGGGAGTGGGGAGACCCAGTACTTC. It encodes CSAPYARGSGETQYF.

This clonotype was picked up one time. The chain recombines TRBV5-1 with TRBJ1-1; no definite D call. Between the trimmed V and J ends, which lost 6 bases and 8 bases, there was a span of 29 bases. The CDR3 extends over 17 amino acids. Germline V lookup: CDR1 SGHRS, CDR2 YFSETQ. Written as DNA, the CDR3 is TGCGCCAGCACGAGGGTTGACTTTTCGCGTGGCCCTATCGAAGCTTTCTTT. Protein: CASTRVDFSRGPIEAFF.

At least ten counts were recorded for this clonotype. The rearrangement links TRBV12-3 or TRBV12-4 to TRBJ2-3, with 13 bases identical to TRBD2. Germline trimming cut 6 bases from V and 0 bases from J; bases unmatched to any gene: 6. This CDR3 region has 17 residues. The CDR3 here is CASSTGLAGPSTDTQYF. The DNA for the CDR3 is TGTGCCAGCAGCACGGGACTAGCGGGACCCAGCACAGATACGCAGTATTTT.